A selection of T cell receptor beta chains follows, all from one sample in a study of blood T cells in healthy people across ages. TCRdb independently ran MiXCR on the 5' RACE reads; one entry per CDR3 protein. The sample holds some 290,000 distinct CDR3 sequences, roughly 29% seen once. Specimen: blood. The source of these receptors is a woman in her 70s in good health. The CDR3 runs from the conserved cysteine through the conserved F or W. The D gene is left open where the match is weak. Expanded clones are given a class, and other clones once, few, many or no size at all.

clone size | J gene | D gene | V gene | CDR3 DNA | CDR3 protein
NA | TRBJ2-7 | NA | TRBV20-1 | TGCAGTGCTAGGGGATCTAGCGCCAATAACGAGCAGTACTTC | CSARGSSANNEQYF
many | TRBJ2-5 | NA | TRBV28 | TGTGCCAGCAGTTCGGGGGGCATCTTTTTGGAGCAGTACTTC | CASSSGGIFLEQYF
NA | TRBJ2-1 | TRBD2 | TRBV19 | TGTGCCAGTAGTAAGCAGACTAGCGGCGTAATAAATGAGCAGTTCTTC | CASSKQTSGVINEQFF
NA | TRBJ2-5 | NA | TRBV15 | TGTGCCACCAGCAGCACGGGGAGGCTACAAGAGACCCAGTACTTC | CATSSTGRLQETQYF
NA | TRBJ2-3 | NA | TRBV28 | TGTGCCAGCAGTTTGCAATCGGGCACAGATACGCGGTATTTT | CASSLQSGTDTRYF
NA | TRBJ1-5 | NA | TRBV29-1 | TGCAGCGTGGGGACTCGTGATCAGCCCCAGCATTTT | CSVGTRDQPQHF
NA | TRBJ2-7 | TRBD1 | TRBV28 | TGTGCCAGCAGACGAGGACAGGGGGCCTACGAGCAGTACTTC | CASRRGQGAYEQYF
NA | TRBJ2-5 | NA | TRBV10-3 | TGTGCCATCAGTGAGTGGACCGGGGAGACCCAGTACTTC | CAISEWTGETQYF
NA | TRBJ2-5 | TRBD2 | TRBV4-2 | TGTGCCAGCAGCCCGCGGGAGCAACAAGAGACCCAGTACTTC | CASSPREQQETQYF
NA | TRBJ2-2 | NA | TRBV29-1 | TGCAGCGTTGGCCCCTCGGCGAACACCGGGGAGCTGTTTTTT | CSVGPSANTGELFF
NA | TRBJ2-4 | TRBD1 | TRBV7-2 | TGTGCCAGCAGCTTACCCGGGACAGTAAAAAACATTCAGTACTTC | CASSLPGTVKNIQYF